A selection of T cell receptor beta chains follows, all from one sample in a study of T-cell reconstitution after alpha-beta-depleted transplantation in children. MiXCR was run by TCRdb on the PCR reads, yielding one entry per CDR3 protein. This table has about 540,000 distinct CDR3 sequences, approximately 20% appearing once. The source material was PBMCs from the stem cell graft donor, sampled from the stem cell graft. Receptor source: a human donor who donated a stem cell graft to a child with acute lymphoblastic leukemia. The CDR3 runs from the conserved cysteine through the conserved F or W. Each record gives: J gene, D gene, V gene, clone size, CDR3 DNA, CDR3 protein. D genes are given only for firm matches. Clone size is given for some rows only: seen once, a few or many times, or a class if the clone is expanded.

j_gene: TRBJ2-1; d_gene: -; v_gene: TRBV20-1; abundance: few; CDR3nt: TGCAGTGCTAGAGCATCGCTATACAATGAGCAGTTCTTC; CDR3aa: CSARASLYNEQFF
j_gene: TRBJ2-1; d_gene: -; v_gene: TRBV7-9; abundance: -; CDR3nt: TGTGCCAGCAGCTCCTTTACTAGTCAGGGTGAGCAGTTCTTC; CDR3aa: CASSSFTSQGEQFF
j_gene: TRBJ2-7; d_gene: TRBD1; v_gene: TRBV24-1; abundance: few; CDR3nt: TGTGCCACCAGTGACTCCGGGACAGGGAAGTACGAGCAGTACTTC; CDR3aa: CATSDSGTGKYEQYF
j_gene: TRBJ2-7; d_gene: -; v_gene: TRBV15; abundance: -; CDR3nt: TGTGCCACCAGCAGAGTGAAAACCACCTACGAGCAGTACTTC; CDR3aa: CATSRVKTTYEQYF
j_gene: TRBJ2-1; d_gene: -; v_gene: TRBV7-6; abundance: -; CDR3nt: TGTGCCAGCAGCCCGAGTCCGTATGAGCAGTTCTTC; CDR3aa: CASSPSPYEQFF
j_gene: TRBJ2-3; d_gene: -; v_gene: TRBV4-2; abundance: -; CDR3nt: TGTGCCAGCAGCCAAGAGTGGGTGAGGGGCGGAACCACAGATACGCAGTATTTT; CDR3aa: CASSQEWVRGGTTDTQYF
j_gene: TRBJ1-5; d_gene: TRBD1; v_gene: TRBV5-1; abundance: -; CDR3nt: TGCGCCAGCAGCTTGGTGCCAGGGGGTCAGCCCCAGCATTTT; CDR3aa: CASSLVPGGQPQHF
j_gene: TRBJ1-5; d_gene: TRBD1; v_gene: TRBV12-3/TRBV12-4; abundance: few; CDR3nt: TGTGCCAGCAGTGGGCCCACAGGGGGCAATCAGCCCCAGCATTTT; CDR3aa: CASSGPTGGNQPQHF
j_gene: TRBJ2-2; d_gene: -; v_gene: TRBV20-1; abundance: -; CDR3nt: TGCAGTGCTAGAGTAGTCGGGGAGCTGTTTTTT; CDR3aa: CSARVVGELFF
j_gene: TRBJ2-5; d_gene: -; v_gene: TRBV20-1; abundance: few; CDR3nt: TGCAGTGCTAGAGATCTAGGGGCAGAAGAGACCCAGTACTTC; CDR3aa: CSARDLGAEETQYF
j_gene: TRBJ2-2; d_gene: -; v_gene: TRBV12-3/TRBV12-4; abundance: -; CDR3nt: TGTGCCAGCAGTTTCGGCCCGCGGATCCCCGGGGAGCTGTTTTTT; CDR3aa: CASSFGPRIPGELFF
j_gene: TRBJ2-3; d_gene: -; v_gene: TRBV9; abundance: few; CDR3nt: TGTGCCAGCAGCGTCGAAGGGGGGCCCACAGATACGCAGTATTTT; CDR3aa: CASSVEGGPTDTQYF
j_gene: TRBJ1-1; d_gene: TRBD1; v_gene: TRBV29-1; abundance: -; CDR3nt: TGCAGCGTTGAACCTACACCGGGACAGGGGCCTACGATTTTGGCTGAAGCTTTCTTT; CDR3aa: CSVEPTPGQGPTILAEAFF
j_gene: TRBJ2-7; d_gene: -; v_gene: TRBV6-2/TRBV6-3; abundance: few; CDR3nt: TGTGCCAGCAGTTCCCCCGGGGGTCACGAGCAGTACTTC; CDR3aa: CASSSPGGHEQYF
j_gene: TRBJ2-3; d_gene: -; v_gene: TRBV29-1; abundance: few; CDR3nt: TGCAGCGTTGAAATAGATACGCAGTATTTT; CDR3aa: CSVEIDTQYF
j_gene: TRBJ2-1; d_gene: -; v_gene: TRBV5-6; abundance: -; CDR3nt: TGTGCCAGCAGACCGCATACGGTTTACAATGAGCAGTTCTTC; CDR3aa: CASRPHTVYNEQFF
j_gene: TRBJ1-5; d_gene: -; v_gene: TRBV29-1; abundance: few; CDR3nt: TGCAGCGTTACGACAGATTATAGCAATCAGCCCCAGCATTTT; CDR3aa: CSVTTDYSNQPQHF
j_gene: TRBJ2-7; d_gene: -; v_gene: TRBV3-1; abundance: few; CDR3nt: TGTGCCAGCAGCCCCCTAGCGAGCATCTACGAGCAGTACTTC; CDR3aa: CASSPLASIYEQYF
j_gene: TRBJ2-1; d_gene: TRBD1; v_gene: TRBV5-1; abundance: -; CDR3nt: TGCGCCAGCAGCTTAGAGACAGGGGGCAGTGAGCAGTTCTTC; CDR3aa: CASSLETGGSEQFF
j_gene: TRBJ1-6; d_gene: TRBD1; v_gene: TRBV9; abundance: -; CDR3nt: TGTGCCAGCAGCGAGTCCCCAGGACAGGAGAATTCACCCCTCCACTTT; CDR3aa: CASSESPGQENSPLHF
j_gene: TRBJ1-2; d_gene: -; v_gene: TRBV5-1; abundance: few; CDR3nt: TGCGCCAGCAACCTAAATCTCAACGGGGGGTATGGCTACACCTTC; CDR3aa: CASNLNLNGGYGYTF
j_gene: TRBJ2-7; d_gene: TRBD2; v_gene: TRBV20-1; abundance: -; CDR3nt: TGCAGTGCTAGAGATACTAGCGAAGTTTCCTACGAGCAGTACTTC; CDR3aa: CSARDTSEVSYEQYF
j_gene: TRBJ2-7; d_gene: -; v_gene: TRBV29-1; abundance: -; CDR3nt: TGCAGCGTTGCTTGGGTTCACGAGCAGTACTTC; CDR3aa: CSVAWVHEQYF
j_gene: TRBJ2-7; d_gene: TRBD1; v_gene: TRBV20-1; abundance: -; CDR3nt: TGCAGTGCTAGAGATCAGCGGACAGGGGACTTTTACGAGCAGTACTTC; CDR3aa: CSARDQRTGDFYEQYF
j_gene: TRBJ1-5; d_gene: -; v_gene: TRBV4-1; abundance: -; CDR3nt: TGCGCCAGCAGCCAAGTCACAGGGCCCCAGCATTTT; CDR3aa: CASSQVTGPQHF
j_gene: TRBJ2-3; d_gene: -; v_gene: TRBV12-3/TRBV12-4; abundance: few; CDR3nt: TGTGCCAGCAGTTTCCTAGGAGCAGATACGCAGTATTTT; CDR3aa: CASSFLGADTQYF
j_gene: TRBJ1-5; d_gene: -; v_gene: TRBV6-2/TRBV6-3; abundance: few; CDR3nt: TGTGCCAGCAGACCAGAGGGGTCGGGCAATCAGCCCCAGCATTTT; CDR3aa: CASRPEGSGNQPQHF